This T cell receptor (beta chain) appears in the sequencing data of a study of graft-versus-host responses after intestinal transplantation. Study-wide background: The transplants performed in recipients were multivisceral, liver-intestinal, or isolated intestinal.

Germline loops: CDR1 SNHLY, CDR2 FYNNEI. CDR3 length: 13 amino acids. Clones were sequenced by immunoSEQ multiplex PCR, and TCRdb holds only the in-frame ones, with some missing. The data contain tens of thousands of clones, roughly 84% of them singletons. Comment on this clone: Its antigen remains unknown. A junction boundary mismatches the germline segment, possibly from a read error.

General observations from the study: High graft-versus-host to host-versus-graft clonal ratios were seen in allografts of patients with graft-donor T cell macrochimerism.

The sequence derives from a human donor who was the organ donor for an intestinal transplant. The chain is built from TRBV2 and TRBJ2-5; 8 bases map to TRBD2. The source material was unstimulated CD4+ T cells sorted from spleen or lymph node cells, sampled before transplant. Written as DNA, the CDR3 is TGTGCCAGCAGTCAAGCGGGAGAAGAGACCCAGTACTTC. This encodes CASSQAGEETQYF.